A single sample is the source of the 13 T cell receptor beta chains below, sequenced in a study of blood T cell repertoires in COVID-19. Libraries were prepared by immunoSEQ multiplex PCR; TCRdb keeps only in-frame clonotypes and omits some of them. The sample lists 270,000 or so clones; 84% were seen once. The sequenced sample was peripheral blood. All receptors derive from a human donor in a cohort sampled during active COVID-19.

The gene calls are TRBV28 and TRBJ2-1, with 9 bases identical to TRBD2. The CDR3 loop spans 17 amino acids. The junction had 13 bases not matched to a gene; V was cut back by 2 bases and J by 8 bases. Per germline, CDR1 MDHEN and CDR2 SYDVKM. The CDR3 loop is CASSLKAAGGFLDEQFF. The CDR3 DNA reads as TGTGCCAGCAGTTTAAAGGCCGCGGGAGGGTTTTTGGATGAGCAGTTCTTC. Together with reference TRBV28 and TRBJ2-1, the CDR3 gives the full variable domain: DVKVTQSSRYLVKRTGEKVFLECVQDMDHENMFWYRQDPGLGLRLIYFSYDVKMKEKGDIPEGYSVSREKKERFSLILESASTNQTSMYLCASSLKAAGGFLDEQFFGPGTRLTVL.

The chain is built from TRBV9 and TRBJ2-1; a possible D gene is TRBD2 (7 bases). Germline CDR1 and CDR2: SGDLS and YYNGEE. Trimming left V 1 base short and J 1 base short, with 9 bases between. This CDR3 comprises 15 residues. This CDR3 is CASSVRGASYNEQFF. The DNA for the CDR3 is TGTGCCAGCAGCGTACGGGGGGCGTCCTACAATGAGCAGTTCTTC.

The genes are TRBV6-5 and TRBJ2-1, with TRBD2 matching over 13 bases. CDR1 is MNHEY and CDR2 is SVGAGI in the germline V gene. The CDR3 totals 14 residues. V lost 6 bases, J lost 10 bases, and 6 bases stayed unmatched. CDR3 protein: CASSPPGLAGEQFF. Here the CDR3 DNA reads TGTGCCAGCAGCCCCCCGGGACTAGCGGGAGAGCAGTTCTTC.

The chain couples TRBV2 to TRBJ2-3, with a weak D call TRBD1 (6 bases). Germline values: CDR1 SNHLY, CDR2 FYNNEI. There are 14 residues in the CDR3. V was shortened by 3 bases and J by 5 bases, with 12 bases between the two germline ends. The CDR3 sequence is CASSDDRLGDTQYF. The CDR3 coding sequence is TGTGCCAGCAGTGATGACAGGCTGGGAGATACGCAGTATTTT.

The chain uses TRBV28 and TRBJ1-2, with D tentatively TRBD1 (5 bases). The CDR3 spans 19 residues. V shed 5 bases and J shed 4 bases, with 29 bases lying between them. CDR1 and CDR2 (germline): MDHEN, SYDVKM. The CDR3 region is CASSPNYPPRRGWGYGYTF. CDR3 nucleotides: TGTGCCAGCAGTCCAAATTACCCCCCTCGAAGGGGCTGGGGCTATGGCTACACCTTC.

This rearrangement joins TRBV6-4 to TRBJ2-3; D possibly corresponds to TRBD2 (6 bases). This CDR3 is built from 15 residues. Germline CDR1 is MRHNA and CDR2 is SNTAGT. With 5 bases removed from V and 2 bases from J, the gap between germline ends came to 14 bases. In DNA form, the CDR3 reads TGTGCCAGCAGTCTTAGCGGAGCGACCACAGATACGCAGTATTTT. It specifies CASSLSGATTDTQYF.

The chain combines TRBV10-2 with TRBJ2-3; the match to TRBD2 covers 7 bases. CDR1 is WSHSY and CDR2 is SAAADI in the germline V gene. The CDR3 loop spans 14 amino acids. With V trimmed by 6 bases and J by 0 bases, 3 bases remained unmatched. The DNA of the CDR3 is TGCGCCAGCAGGGGACTACTTAGCACAGATACGCAGTATTTT. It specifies CASRGLLSTDTQYF.

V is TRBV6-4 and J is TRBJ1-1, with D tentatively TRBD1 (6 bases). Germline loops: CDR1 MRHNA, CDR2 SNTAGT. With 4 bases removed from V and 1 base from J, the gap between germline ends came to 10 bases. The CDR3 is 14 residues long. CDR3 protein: CASSATRGNTEAFF. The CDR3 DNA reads TGTGCCAGCAGTGCTACCAGGGGGAACACTGAAGCTTTCTTT.

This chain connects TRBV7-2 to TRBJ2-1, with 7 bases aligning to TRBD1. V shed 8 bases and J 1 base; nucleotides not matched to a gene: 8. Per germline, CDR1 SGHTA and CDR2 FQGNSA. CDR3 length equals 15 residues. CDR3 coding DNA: TGTGCCAGCCGGCCTTCGGGACAGTCCTACAATGAGCAGTTCTTC. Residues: CASRPSGQSYNEQFF.

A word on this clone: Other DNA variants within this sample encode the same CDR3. CDR3 nucleotide sequence: TGTGCCAGCAGGGGCGGACAGACGAATTCACCCCTCCACTTT. It encodes CASRGGQTNSPLHF. V gene TRBV6-5 combines with J gene TRBJ1-6, with D possibly TRBD1 on 6 matching bases. The CDR3 consists of 14 residues. The V and J ends lost 6 bases and 7 bases respectively, with 13 bases between them. Germline lookup yields CDR1 MNHEY and CDR2 SVGAGI.

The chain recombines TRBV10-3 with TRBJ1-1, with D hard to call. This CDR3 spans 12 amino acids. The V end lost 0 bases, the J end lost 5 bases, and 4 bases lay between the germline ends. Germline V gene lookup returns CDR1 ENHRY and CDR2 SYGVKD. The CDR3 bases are TGTGCCATCAGTGAGTCTCTAACTGAAGCTTTCTTT. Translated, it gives CAISESLTEAFF.

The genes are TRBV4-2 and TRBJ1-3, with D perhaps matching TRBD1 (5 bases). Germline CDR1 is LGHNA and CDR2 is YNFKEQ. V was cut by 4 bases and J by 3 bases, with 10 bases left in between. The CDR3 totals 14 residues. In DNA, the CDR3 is TGTGCCAGCAGCCTCCCGGGGGGTGGAAACACCATATATTTT. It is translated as CASSLPGGGNTIYF.

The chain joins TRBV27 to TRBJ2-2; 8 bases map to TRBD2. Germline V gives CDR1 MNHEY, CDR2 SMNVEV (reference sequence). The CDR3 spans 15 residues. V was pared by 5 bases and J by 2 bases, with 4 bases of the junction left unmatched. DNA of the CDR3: TGTGCCAGCAGTAAACTAGCGGTTAACACCGGGGAGCTGTTTTTT. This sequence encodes CASSKLAVNTGELFF.